This TCR beta chain was retrieved from a study of cytomegalovirus exposure and HLA in healthy donors. Study findings and constraints: A missense variant in DCLRE1C was later tied to TCR beta V- and J-gene trimming.

Remarks on this clone: Its antigen is currently unknown.

Primers for the PCR totalled 60 Vbeta and 13 Jbeta. Measured with immunoSEQ multiplex PCR; TCRdb has only the in-frame clones, and not every one. The table lists 210,000 or so clones, 75% to 90% of them singletons. There are 11 residues in the CDR3. Trimming took 5 bases from V and 7 from J, leaving 8 bases between them. Germline V CDR1 and CDR2: SGHTA, FQGNSA. The sample comprised PBMCs. This TCR came from a young man in good health and CMV-seronegative. The J gene is TRBJ1-2, the V gene TRBV7-2; no reliable D call. CDR3 sequence reads: CASSTAIGYTF. CDR3 coding DNA: TGTGCCAGCAGCACAGCTATTGGCTACACCTTC. Full variable domain (missing parts from reference TRBV7-2 and TRBJ1-2): GAGVSQSPSNKVTEKGKDVELRCDPISGHTALYWYRQSLGQGLEFLIYFQGNSAPDKSGLPSDRFSAERTGGSVSTLTIQRTQQEDSAVYLCASSTAIGYTFGSGTRLTVV.